The entry below gives a single TCR beta chain sequence along with its context. Antigen: not known. This entry belongs to a study of OX40 agonist ivuxolimab in advanced cancers. Produced via immunoSEQ multiplex PCR; TCRdb's table is partial and in-frame only. The table records under 85,000 clones, over 75% of them present only once. The CDR3 is made up of 16 amino acids. V was clipped by 3 bases and J by 2 bases, with 16 bases between them. In germline, CDR1 is SGHRS, CDR2 YFSETQ. The study's findings and limits: Blood T cells, both CD4+ and CD8+, expanded clonally by week 6 at 0.1 to 3.0 mg/kg. What antigens the expanded peripheral T cells recognized was never established.

The sequence was collected from an adult with an advanced solid tumor such as melanoma, head and neck, liver or kidney cancer. V is TRBV5-1 and J is TRBJ2-3; weak D call: TRBD2 (6 bases). The specimen comprised CD4+ or CD8+ T cells sorted from blood, sampled in a trial of the OX40 agonist ivuxolimab. As DNA, the CDR3 is TGCGCCAGCAGCTGGAGGGGTGCGGGGCTCACAGATACGCAGTATTTT. Protein sequence: CASSWRGAGLTDTQYF.